This T cell receptor (beta chain) was recovered during a study of vaccination and CD4 T cells after COVID-19. An Oncomine TCR Beta short-read assay was used to sequence the DNA from cultured CD4+ T cells. TCRdb re-derived calls from the PCR reads in MiXCR, one entry per CDR3 protein. Of tens of thousands of distinct CDR3 sequences detected, around 63% appear once; the ten largest clones hold 3.5% to 4.5%. This clonotype was recorded a few times. Its antigen is not identified. The treatment denotes: approximately nine-day PBMC culture with coronavirus spike peptide pools or control peptides (ViraFEST assay). CDR1 is GTSNPN, CDR2 SVGIG, per germline (reference sequence). The V end was cut by 0 bases, the J end by 3 bases, with 12 bases between. This CDR3 comprises 14 residues.

The chain recombines TRBV30 with TRBJ2-7, with D tentatively TRBD2 (6 bases). Sample: CD4+ T cells from blood, cultured in vitro. The receptor was isolated from a human donor who had recovered from COVID-19. Here the CDR3 DNA reads TGTGCCTGGAGTGTCGGGGGTCCCGTCTACGAGCAGTACTTC. Translated: CAWSVGGPVYEQYF.